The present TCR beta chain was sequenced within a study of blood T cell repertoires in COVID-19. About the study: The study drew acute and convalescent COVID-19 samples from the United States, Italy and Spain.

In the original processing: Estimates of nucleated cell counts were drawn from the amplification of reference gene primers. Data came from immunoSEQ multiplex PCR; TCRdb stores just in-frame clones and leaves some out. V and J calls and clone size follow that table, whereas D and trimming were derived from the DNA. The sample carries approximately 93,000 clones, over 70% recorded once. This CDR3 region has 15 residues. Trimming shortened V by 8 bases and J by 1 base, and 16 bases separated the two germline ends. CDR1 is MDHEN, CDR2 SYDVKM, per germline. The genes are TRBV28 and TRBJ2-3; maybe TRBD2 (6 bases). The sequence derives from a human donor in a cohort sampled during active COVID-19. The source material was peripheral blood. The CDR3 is CASLRSEGGTDTQYF. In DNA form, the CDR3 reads TGTGCCAGCCTCAGATCGGAGGGCGGCACAGATACGCAGTATTTT.